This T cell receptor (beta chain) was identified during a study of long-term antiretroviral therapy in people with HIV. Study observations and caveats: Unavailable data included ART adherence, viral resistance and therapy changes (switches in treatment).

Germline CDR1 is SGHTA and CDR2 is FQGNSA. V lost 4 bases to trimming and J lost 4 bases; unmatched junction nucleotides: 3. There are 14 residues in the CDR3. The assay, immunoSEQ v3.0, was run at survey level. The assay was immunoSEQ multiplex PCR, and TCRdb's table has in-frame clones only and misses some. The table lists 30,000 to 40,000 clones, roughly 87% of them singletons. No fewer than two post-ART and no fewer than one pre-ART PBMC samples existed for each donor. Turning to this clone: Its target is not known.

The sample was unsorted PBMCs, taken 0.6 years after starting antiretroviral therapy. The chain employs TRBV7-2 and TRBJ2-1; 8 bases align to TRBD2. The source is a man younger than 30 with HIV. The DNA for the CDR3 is TGTGCCAGCAGCTCGTCTAGCGGGTACAATGAGCAGTTCTTC. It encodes CASSSSSGYNEQFF.